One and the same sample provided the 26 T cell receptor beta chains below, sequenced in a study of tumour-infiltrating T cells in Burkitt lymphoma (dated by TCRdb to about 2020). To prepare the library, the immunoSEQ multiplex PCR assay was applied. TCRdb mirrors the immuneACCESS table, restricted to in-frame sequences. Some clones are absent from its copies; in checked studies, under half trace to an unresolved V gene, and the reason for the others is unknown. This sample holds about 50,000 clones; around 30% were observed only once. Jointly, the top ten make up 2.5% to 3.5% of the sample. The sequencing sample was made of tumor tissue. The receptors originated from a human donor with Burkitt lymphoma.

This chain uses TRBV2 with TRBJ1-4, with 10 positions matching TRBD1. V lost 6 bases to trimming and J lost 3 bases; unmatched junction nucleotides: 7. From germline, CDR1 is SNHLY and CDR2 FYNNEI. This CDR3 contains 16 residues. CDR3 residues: CASSHDRGLANEKLFF. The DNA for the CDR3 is TGTGCCAGCAGCCACGACAGGGGGCTAGCTAATGAAAAACTGTTTTTT.

The CDR3 spells CASKLRIGEQYF. In DNA form, the CDR3 reads TGTGCCAGCAAACTTAGGATTGGCGAGCAGTACTTC. V gene TRBV5-8 combines with J gene TRBJ2-7; no firm D call. In germline, CDR1 is SGHTS, CDR2 YDEGEE. This CDR3 has 12 residues. Between the trimmed V and J ends, which lost 6 bases and 6 bases, there was a span of 13 bases.

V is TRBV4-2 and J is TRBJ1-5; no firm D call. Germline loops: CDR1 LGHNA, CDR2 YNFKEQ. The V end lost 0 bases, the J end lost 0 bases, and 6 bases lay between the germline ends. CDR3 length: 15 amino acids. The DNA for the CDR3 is TGTGCCAGCAGCCAAGATTGGCTTAGCAATCAGCCCCAGCATTTT. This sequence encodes CASSQDWLSNQPQHF.

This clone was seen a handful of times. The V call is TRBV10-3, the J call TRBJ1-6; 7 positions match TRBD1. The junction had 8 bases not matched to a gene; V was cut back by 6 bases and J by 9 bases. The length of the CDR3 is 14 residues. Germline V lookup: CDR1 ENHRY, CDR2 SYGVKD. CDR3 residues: CAISDPGQPSPLHF. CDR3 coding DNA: TGTGCCATCAGCGACCCGGGACAGCCTTCACCCCTCCACTTT.

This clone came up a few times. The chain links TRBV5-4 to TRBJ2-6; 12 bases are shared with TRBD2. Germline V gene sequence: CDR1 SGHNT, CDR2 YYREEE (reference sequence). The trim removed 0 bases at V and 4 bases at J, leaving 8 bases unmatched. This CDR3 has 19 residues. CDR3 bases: TGTGCCAGCAGCTTGGCCGTTTGGACTAGCGGGGCAGGGGCCAACGTCCTGACTTTC. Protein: CASSLAVWTSGAGANVLTF.

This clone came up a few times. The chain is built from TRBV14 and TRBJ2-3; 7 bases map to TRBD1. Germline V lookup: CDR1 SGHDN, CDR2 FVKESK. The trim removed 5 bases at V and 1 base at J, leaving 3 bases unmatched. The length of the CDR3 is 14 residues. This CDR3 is CASSRGQGTDTQYF. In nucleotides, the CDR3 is TGTGCCAGCAGCAGGGGGCAGGGCACAGATACGCAGTATTTT.

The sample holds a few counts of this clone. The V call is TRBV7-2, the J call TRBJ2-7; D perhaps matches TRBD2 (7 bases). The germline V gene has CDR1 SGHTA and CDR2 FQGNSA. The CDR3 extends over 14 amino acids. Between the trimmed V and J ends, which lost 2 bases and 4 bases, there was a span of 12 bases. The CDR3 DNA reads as TGTGCCAGCAGCTTAACGAGGGGGGGGTACGAGCAGTACTTC. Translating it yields CASSLTRGGYEQYF.

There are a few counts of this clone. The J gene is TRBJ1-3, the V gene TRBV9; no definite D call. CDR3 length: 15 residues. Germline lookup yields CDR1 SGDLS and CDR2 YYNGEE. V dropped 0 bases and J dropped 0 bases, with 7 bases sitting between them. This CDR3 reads CASSVEGLSGNTIYF. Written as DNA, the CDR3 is TGTGCCAGCAGCGTAGAGGGCCTCTCTGGAAACACCATATATTTT.

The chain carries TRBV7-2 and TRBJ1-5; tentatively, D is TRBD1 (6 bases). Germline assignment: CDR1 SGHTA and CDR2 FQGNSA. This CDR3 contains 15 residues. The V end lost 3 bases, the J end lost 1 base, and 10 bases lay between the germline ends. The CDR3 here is CASSFSGGSNQPQHF. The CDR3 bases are TGTGCCAGCAGCTTTTCCGGGGGCAGCAATCAGCCCCAGCATTTT.

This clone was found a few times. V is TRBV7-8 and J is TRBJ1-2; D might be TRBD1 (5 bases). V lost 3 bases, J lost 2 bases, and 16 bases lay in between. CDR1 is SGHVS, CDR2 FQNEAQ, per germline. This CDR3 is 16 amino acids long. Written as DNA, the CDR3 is TGTGCCAGCAGCTTGGGGTGGGGGGATCAGAACTATGGCTACACCTTC. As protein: CASSLGWGDQNYGYTF.

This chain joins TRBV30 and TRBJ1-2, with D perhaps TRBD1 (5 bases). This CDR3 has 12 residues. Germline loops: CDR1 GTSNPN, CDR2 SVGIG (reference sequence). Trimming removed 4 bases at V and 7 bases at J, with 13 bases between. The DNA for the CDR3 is TGTGCCTGGATCCAGGGCCGCAGTGGCTACACCTTC. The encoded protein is CAWIQGRSGYTF.

The CDR3: CASSFTGVGNTEAFF. The DNA for the CDR3 is TGTGCCAGCAGTTTCACAGGGGTCGGAAACACTGAAGCTTTCTTT. V gene TRBV28 combines with J gene TRBJ1-1; TRBD1 aligns across 7 bases. The CDR3 contains 15 residues. Germline CDR1 MDHEN, CDR2 SYDVKM. J gave up 2 bases and V 3 bases, and 6 bases lay outside the gene matches. The entire variable domain, with the rest obtained from reference TRBV28 and TRBJ1-1, is as follows: DVKVTQSSRYLVKRTGEKVFLECVQDMDHENMFWYRQDPGLGLRLIYFSYDVKMKEKGDIPEGYSVSREKKERFSLILESASTNQTSMYLCASSFTGVGNTEAFFGQGTRLTVV.

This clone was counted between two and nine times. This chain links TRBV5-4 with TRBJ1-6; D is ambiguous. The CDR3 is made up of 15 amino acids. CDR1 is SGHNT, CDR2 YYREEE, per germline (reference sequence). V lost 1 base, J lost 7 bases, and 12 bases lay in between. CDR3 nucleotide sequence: TGTGCCAGCAGCTTGCAGCGGGGTGGAAATTCACCCCTCCACTTT. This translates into CASSLQRGGNSPLHF.

CDR3 loop: CAWSVQGGDEKLFF. The CDR3 region has the DNA TGTGCCTGGAGTGTACAGGGAGGGGATGAAAAACTGTTTTTT. This chain connects TRBV30 to TRBJ1-4; D may be TRBD1 (6 bases). The germline V gene encodes CDR1 GTSNPN and CDR2 SVGIG (reference sequence). The CDR3 contains 14 residues. Trimming pared 0 bases from V and 6 bases from J, leaving 11 bases between.

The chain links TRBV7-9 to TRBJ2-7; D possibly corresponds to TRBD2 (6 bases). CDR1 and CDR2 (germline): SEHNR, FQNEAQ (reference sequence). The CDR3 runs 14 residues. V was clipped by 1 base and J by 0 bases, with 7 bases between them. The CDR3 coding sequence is TGTGCCAGCAGCTTAGTCGGGAGCTCCTACGAGCAGTACTTC. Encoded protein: CASSLVGSSYEQYF. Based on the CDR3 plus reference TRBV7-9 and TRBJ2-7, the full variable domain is DTGVSQNPRHKITKRGQNVTFRCDPISEHNRLYWYRQTLGQGPEFLTYFQNEAQLEKSRLLSDRFSAERPKGSFSTLEIQRTEQGDSAMYLCASSLVGSSYEQYFGPGTRLTVT.

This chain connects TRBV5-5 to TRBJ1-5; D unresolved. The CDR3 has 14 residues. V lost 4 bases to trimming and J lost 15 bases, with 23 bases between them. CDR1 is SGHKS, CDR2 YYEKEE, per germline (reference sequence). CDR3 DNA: TGTGCCAGCAGCCAGCAGGTTGACACCCCGACTCGGCATTTT. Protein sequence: CASSQQVDTPTRHF.

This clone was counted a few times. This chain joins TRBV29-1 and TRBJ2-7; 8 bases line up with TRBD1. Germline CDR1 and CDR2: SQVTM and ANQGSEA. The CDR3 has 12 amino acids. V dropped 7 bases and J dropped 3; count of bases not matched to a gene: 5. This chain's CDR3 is CSGMTGVYEQYF. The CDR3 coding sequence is TGCAGCGGAATGACAGGGGTCTACGAGCAGTACTTC.

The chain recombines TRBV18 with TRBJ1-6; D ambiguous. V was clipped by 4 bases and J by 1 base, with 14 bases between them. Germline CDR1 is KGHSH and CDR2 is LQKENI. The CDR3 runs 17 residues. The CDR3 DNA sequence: TGTGCCAGCTCACTCGTCCCAGGAGGGTCCTATAATTCACCCCTCCACTTT. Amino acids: CASSLVPGGSYNSPLHF. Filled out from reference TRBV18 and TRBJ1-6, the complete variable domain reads NAGVMQNPRHLVRRRGQEARLRCSPMKGHSHVYWYRQLPEEGLKFMVYLQKENIIDESGMPKERFSAEFPKEGPSILRIQQVVRGDSAAYFCASSLVPGGSYNSPLHFGNGTRLTVT.

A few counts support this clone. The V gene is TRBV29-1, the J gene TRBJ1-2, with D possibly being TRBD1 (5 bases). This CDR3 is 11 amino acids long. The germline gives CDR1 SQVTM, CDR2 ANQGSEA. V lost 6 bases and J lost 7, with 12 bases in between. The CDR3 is CSVSTEGGYTF. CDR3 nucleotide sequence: TGCAGCGTCTCGACAGAGGGTGGCTACACCTTC. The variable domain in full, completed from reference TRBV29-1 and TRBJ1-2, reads SAVISQKPSRDICQRGTSLTIQCQVDSQVTMMFWYRQQPGQSLTLIATANQGSEATYESGFVIDKFPISRPNLTFSTLTVSNMSPEDSSIYLCSVSTEGGYTFGSGTRLTVV.

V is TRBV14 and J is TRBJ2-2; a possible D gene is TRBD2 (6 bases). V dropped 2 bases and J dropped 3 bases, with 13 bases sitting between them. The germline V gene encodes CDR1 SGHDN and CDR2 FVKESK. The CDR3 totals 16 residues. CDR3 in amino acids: CASSQKRRRDTGELFF. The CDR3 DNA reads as TGTGCCAGCAGCCAAAAAAGGCGGAGGGACACCGGGGAGCTGTTTTTT. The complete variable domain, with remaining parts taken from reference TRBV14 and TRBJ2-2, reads EAGVTQFPSHSVIEKGQTVTLRCDPISGHDNLYWYRRVMGKEIKFLLHFVKESKQDESGMPNNRFLAERTGGTYSTLKVQPAELEDSGVYFCASSQKRRRDTGELFFGEGSRLTVL.

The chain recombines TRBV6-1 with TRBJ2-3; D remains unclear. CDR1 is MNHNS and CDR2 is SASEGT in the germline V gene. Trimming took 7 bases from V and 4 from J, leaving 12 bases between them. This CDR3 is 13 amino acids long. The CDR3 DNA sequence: TGTGCCAGCAAGTACTCGTGGGCAGATACGCAGTATTTT. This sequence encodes CASKYSWADTQYF.

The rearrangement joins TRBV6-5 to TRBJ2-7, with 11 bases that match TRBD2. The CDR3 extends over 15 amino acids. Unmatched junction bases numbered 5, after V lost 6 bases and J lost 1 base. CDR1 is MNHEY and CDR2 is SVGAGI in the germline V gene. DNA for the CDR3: TGTGCCAGCAGCCTACTAGCGGGGGAGTCCTACGAGCAGTACTTC. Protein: CASSLLAGESYEQYF.

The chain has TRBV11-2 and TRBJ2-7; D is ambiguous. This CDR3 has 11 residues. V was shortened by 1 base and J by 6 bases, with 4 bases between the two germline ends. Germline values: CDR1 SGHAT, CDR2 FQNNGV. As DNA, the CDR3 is TGTGCCAGCAGCTTAGCGTCCGAGCAGTACTTC. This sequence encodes CASSLASEQYF.

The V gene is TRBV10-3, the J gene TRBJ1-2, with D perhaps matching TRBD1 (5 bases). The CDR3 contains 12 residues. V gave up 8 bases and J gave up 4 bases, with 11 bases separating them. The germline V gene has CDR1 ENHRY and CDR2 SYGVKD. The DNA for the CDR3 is TGTGCCATCGGGGGGATGAGCTATGGCTACACCTTC. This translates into CAIGGMSYGYTF.

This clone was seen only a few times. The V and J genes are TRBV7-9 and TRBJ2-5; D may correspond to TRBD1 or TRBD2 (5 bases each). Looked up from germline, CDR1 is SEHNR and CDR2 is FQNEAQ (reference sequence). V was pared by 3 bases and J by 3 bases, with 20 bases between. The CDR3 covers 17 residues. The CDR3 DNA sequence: TGTGCCAGCAGCTTTTTGTTACGGGGCATCGGTAAAGAGACCCAGTACTTC. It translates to CASSFLLRGIGKETQYF.

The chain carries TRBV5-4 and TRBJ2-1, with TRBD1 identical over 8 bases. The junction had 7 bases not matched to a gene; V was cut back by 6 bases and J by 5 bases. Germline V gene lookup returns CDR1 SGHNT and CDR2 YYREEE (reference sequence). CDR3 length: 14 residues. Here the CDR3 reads CASTRTGWNNEQFF. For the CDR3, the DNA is TGTGCCAGCACCCGGACAGGGTGGAACAATGAGCAGTTCTTC.